What follows is one T cell receptor beta chain and its context. What this receptor recognizes is not known. No qualities accompany the bases; no much larger clone lies one base away. These data come from a study of shared clonotypes between healthy human individuals (dated by TCRdb to about 2020). Regarding the study in general: The cohort included three men and a couple of women between 18 and 49 years of age. For each donor, CD4 naive and CD4 memory were each given three plates, CD8 naive was given two plates, and CD8 memory was given one plate. Blood TCR repertoires of five healthy adults were deeply sequenced to estimate repertoire size and the extent of clonotype sharing between individuals. Different laboratories and diverse techniques were used to prepare libraries and sequence TCR repertoires, to increase sequencing depth and limit assay-specific biases. Between about 0.8 and 9 billion PBMCs per donor were obtained by leukapheresis. The paper as a whole reports these results and caveats: Rarefaction of sorted-subset datasets indicated incomplete sequencing despite the large sequencing depth. Across several donors, 4.5% to 6.5% of naive CD4, more than 3% of naive CD8, 2.3% of memory CD4, and roughly 0.4% of memory CD8 clonotypes were shared. Pairwise subsampling led to the expectation that sequencing depth would affect the degree of clonotype sharing among donors. Compared with non-shared clonotypes, the clonotypes found in all four sorted-subset donors had higher generation probabilities. Sampling was restricted to blood, and TCR repertoires in tissues likely differ from the TCR repertoires found in blood. Larger estimated clonotype richness was generally found for naive subsets than for memory subsets. The genetic and exposure-history diversity represented was limited by the small number of donors.

Using the deep immunoSEQ assay, multiplex PCR amplified TCR CDR3 regions from genomic DNA. Extracted genomic DNA from each cell subset was distributed evenly across all wells of several immunoSEQ 96-well plates, and each plate was treated as a replicate. For sorted subsets, each replicate PCR was loaded with 200 to 250 ng genomic DNA, equivalent to some 31,000 T cell genomes. Purified libraries were quantified with a Qubit 3.0 fluorometer, sized on a Bioanalyzer 2100, and re-quantified with the KAPA Library Quantification kit. Every immunoSEQ 96-well plate was sequenced on a separate single-read 150-cycle Illumina NextSeq 550 flow cell. On the authors' methods: Because only junctional sequences without quality scores were contained in the immunoSEQ output, filtering matching that applied to full-length reads could not be performed. To assign V/J genes and CDR3, sequences were annotated against IMGT germline references using PyIR, a Python wrapper for IgBLAST v1.9. Reads with weak V/J assignments (E-value above 1e-6), missing CDR3, stop codons, out-of-frame junctions, or ambiguous translated residues were removed. A V3J clonotype was defined by an identical inferred V gene, J gene, and CDR3 amino acid sequence. To compute the percentage overlap between repertoires, the number of shared unique clonotypes was divided by the size of the smaller repertoire. RTK rarefaction, the Chao1 estimator, and Recon v2.1 estimates of unobserved clonotypes were used to assess repertoire richness. Generation probabilities for all TCRbeta clonotypes obtained by the gDNA method from a few donors were computed using OLGA. Held by TCRdb, this immuneACCESS table contains in-frame sequences only and omits some clones. Under half of the omission traces to an unresolved V gene where checked; the cause of the rest is unknown. The V and J calls and clone size were taken over from that table, and D and trimming were inferred from the DNA. The sample table records around 300,000 clones; about nine tenths of these occur just once. 16% of the sample is taken by the ten largest.

Including the terminal cysteine and phenylalanine, the CDR3 comprises 16 residues. The entry retains the CDR3 DNA only, 48 bases that are in frame from base 1. For CDR1 and CDR2, the germline V gene lists ENHRY and SYGVKD. For this chain, trimming is 0 bases at the V end and 2 bases at the J end, and the number of junction bases without a gene match is 6. Healthy HIV-negative adults with no recently reported acute infections or vaccinations were included as donors. All donors were Caucasian adults living in Nashville, Tennessee, USA. CD8 memory samples combined magnetically selected CD45RO+ cells with CCR7-negative CD45RA+ effector memory (TemRA) cells. Blood was obtained by leukapheresis, after which PBMCs were separated by Ficoll-Histopaque density gradient centrifugation and cryopreserved in liquid nitrogen vapor phase. Analytical flow cytometry was used to check the purity and quantity of every magnetically sorted T cell population. Genomic DNA was isolated from every sorted fraction and measured by UV absorbance on a Nanodrop 2000c.

Sequenced material: memory CD8+ T cells sorted from blood. This specimen's cell subset or site label, per the study, means: CD45RO+ cells pooled with CCR7-negative TemRA cells. Here the chain combines TRBV10-3 and TRBJ2-7, with 8 junctional bases fitting TRBD1. This TCR came from a young man in good health. This receptor has the CDR3 CAISESGDRPAYEQYF. The nucleotides read TGTGCCATCAGTGAGTCGGGGGACAGGCCCGCCTACGAGCAGTACTTC.